Described below is a single T cell receptor beta chain sequence and its context. It has no known antigen specificity. Base qualities are missing; no much larger clone stands one base away. The record originates from a study of blood T cell repertoires in COVID-19 (dated by TCRdb to the early 2020s). About the full investigation: Samples from collaborators originated in the United States, Italy and Spain and spanned both the acute and convalescent phases of COVID-19. Where available, HLA class I and class II types were obtained from metadata supplied by the sample provider rather than from assay-based typing. The sample metadata nearly always contained a de-identified subject ID, COVID-19 status, age in years and sex. The dataset comprised deeply sampled blood TCRbeta repertoires from subjects exposed to, actively infected with, or recovered from COVID-19. The material from the prospective study consisted of cDNA or gDNA derived from T cells, B-cell-depleted T cells, or PBMCs. The samples were drawn from the first 160 participants of the ongoing ImmuneRACE study and from 950 to 1,500 subjects provided by 6 global collaborators. A freely available public database, intended as a resource for researchers studying the immune response to SARS-CoV-2, is where the repertoires were released. Beyond this particular receptor, the publication reports: Clinical and demographic metadata were provided uncurated, with the amount varying by source and participant.

The CDR3 runs 12 residues from the cysteine to the phenylalanine. Kept here is only the CDR3 DNA, which spans 36 bases and is read in frame from base 1. The germline V gene yields MDHEN for CDR1 and SYDVKM for CDR2. Trimming at the junction amounts to 6 bases on V and 5 bases on J, and the germline ends lie 8 bases apart. Participants in the prospective study were enrolled through a virtual design, were aged about 18 to 100 years, and lived in under 25 United States geographic areas. In the prospective study, participants were assigned to cohorts based on the clinical history participants reported in a screening survey and a study questionnaire. For ImmuneRACE Cohort 3, a participant was defined as recovered based on two consecutive negative NP/OP PCR tests, clearance by a healthcare professional, or resolution of symptoms. In the prospective study, whole blood, serum and a nasopharyngeal or oropharyngeal swab were collected from each participant by mobile phlebotomists. Additional blood draws and questionnaires over an approximately two-month period could optionally be provided by prospective study participants. Before DNA extraction, prospective study blood samples were shipped either frozen or at room temperature.

TCRbeta CDR3 regions were amplified from genomic DNA by means of the immunoSEQ Assay, a bias-controlled multiplex PCR. The source study handled its data this way. Nucleated cell counts per sample were estimated from amplification of reference gene primers within the assay. To quantify the absolute abundance of each unique TCRbeta CDR3 rearrangement, sequence reads were collapsed and filtered. For each sample, productive Simpson clonality was calculated as the square root of Simpson's diversity index over productive rearrangements. This immuneACCESS table, as held by TCRdb, lists in-frame sequences with V and J called but not all clones. Of the missing ones, under half trace to an unresolved V gene in checked studies; the others have no known cause. V and J calls and clone size are as listed in that table; D and trimming were resolved from the DNA. The sample table holds some 300,000 clones, of which more than 85% were seen once. Together, the top ten hold more than 1% of the sample.

The rearrangement joined TRBV28 to TRBJ2-1; possibly the D gene is TRBD2, per 5 matching bases. The receptor was isolated from a woman aged 25 to 39 who had recovered from COVID-19. Sequencing was done on a sample of PBMCs or T cells enriched from blood (not recorded which). Here is the DNA: TGTGCCAGCAGGACTACCCACAATGAGCAGTTCTTC. Its translation is CASRTTHNEQFF.